This T cell receptor beta chain was observed in a study of graft-versus-host responses after intestinal transplantation. Study-wide results and caveats: Investigators detected GvH clones in recipient marrow, with some emerging earlier in ileum or blood. Declines in HvG clones occurring early post-transplant were associated with peak circulating GvH clone levels.

V was clipped by 0 bases and J by 0 bases; unmatched bases: 7. The CDR3 covers 19 residues. Per the germline V gene, CDR1 is SNHLY and CDR2 is FYNNEI. The repertoire was sequenced with immunoSEQ multiplex PCR; TCRdb's copy has only in-frame clones and lacks some. This table holds nearly 95,000 clones, around 93% found once. With regard to this clone: Its matching antigen is unknown.

The sequence was obtained from a human donor who received an intestinal transplant. V usage is TRBV2 and J usage is TRBJ2-2; 10 nucleotides match TRBD1. Source: unstimulated CD8+ T cells sorted from spleen or lymph node cells, taken before intestinal transplant. The chain's CDR3 is CASSEARIGQGANTGELFF. The CDR3, as DNA: TGTGCCAGCAGTGAAGCGCGAATCGGACAGGGGGCGAACACCGGGGAGCTGTTTTTT.